The 4 T cell receptor beta chains listed next were all sequenced from one sample in a study of T cells in women clearing cervical HPV infection. The data were produced by immunoSEQ multiplex PCR, yet TCRdb's version contains in-frame clones alone and is incomplete. This sample carries some 31,000 clones, with 6% to 7% going to the ten biggest clones. The sample comprised blood buffy coat. Source of these receptors: a woman between 18 and 70 years old with a cervical HPV16 infection that either progressed to CIN3+ or cleared (not recorded which).

Points on this clone: Coverage ceases 3 residues before the CDR3 finishes, and the germline J gene fills in the end. This sequence joins TRBV19 and TRBJ2-3; D call uncertain. Trimming took off 0 bases at V and 2 bases at J, with 6 bases between the two ends. Germline V gives CDR1 LNHDA, CDR2 SQIVND (reference sequence). CDR3 length: 14 residues. CDR3 amino acids: CASSIDVNTDTQYF. The sequenced CDR3 bases are TGTGCCAGTAGTATAGACGTTAACACAGATACG.

For this clone: The CDR3 end lies 3 residues beyond the end of the read and is filled in from the germline J gene. This chain links TRBV7-9 with TRBJ1-2; 8 bases are shared with TRBD1. V shed 6 bases and J 4 bases; nucleotides not matched to a gene: 7. CDR1 and CDR2 from the germline V gene are SEHNR and FQNEAQ (reference sequence). The CDR3 loop spans 14 amino acids. CDR3 DNA (partial): TGTGCCAGCAGATCAGACAGGGGACCCTATGGC. It specifies CASRSDRGPYG. The whole CDR3 sequence reads CASRSDRGPYGYTF. Using reference TRBV7-9 and TRBJ1-2 for the parts outside the CDR3, the full variable domain is DTGVSQNPRHKITKRGQNVTFRCDPISEHNRLYWYRQTLGQGPEFLTYFQNEAQLEKSRLLSDRFSAERPKGSFSTLEIQRTEQGDSAMYLCASRSDRGPYGYTFGSGTRLTVV.

Partial CDR3 DNA: TGTGCCAGCTCACCACAGCGAACAAGCGGGGTTTGGAGCTATAATTCACCC. This sequence encodes CASSPQRTSGVWSYNSP. The full CDR3 protein reads CASSPQRTSGVWSYNSPLHF. The chain recombines TRBV18 with TRBJ1-6; D gene uncertain. Sequencing ends 3 residues short of the CDR3 end; the germline J gene provides the rest. This CDR3 has 20 residues. The germline CDR1 and CDR2 sequences are KGHSH and LQKENI. With 1 base removed from V and 3 bases from J, the gap between germline ends came to 22 bases.

On this clone itself: The read halts 3 residues ahead of the CDR3 end, with the missing end drawn from the germline J gene. The J gene is TRBJ1-1, the V gene TRBV10-3; D possibly corresponds to TRBD1 (6 bases). This CDR3 spans 15 amino acids. CDR1 and CDR2 (germline): ENHRY, SYGVKD. The V end lost 2 bases, the J end lost 5 bases, and 15 bases lay between the germline ends. The part of the CDR3 DNA that was read is TGTGCCATCAGTGAGGAAGGGGGGGGAAGGACTGAA. This gives the protein CAISEEGGGRTE. Given in full, the CDR3 is CAISEEGGGRTEAFF.